This T cell receptor beta chain was identified in a study of T cells in Graves' hyperthyroidism and ophthalmopathy. Overall study findings and caveats: Blood shared most expanded thyroid clonotypes above 0.001.

Germline lookup yields CDR1 MNHEY and CDR2 SVGAGI. V lost 5 bases and J 7 bases, leaving 14 bases between the germline ends. This CDR3 has 14 residues. PBMCs were sourced from about 10 ml fresh peripheral blood. This clonotype turned up a few times. Its antigen is currently unknown. Regions amplified from RNA transcripts were the TCR beta CDR3 regions. HTBI primers were used for first-round RT-PCR of the TCR CDR3. TCRdb reanalysed the multiplex PCR reads using MiXCR and keeps one entry per CDR3 protein. Here the sample spans hundreds of thousands of distinct CDR3 sequences, about a third being singletons.

The receptor was derived from a woman aged 35 to 49 with Graves' hyperthyroidism. Sequenced: blood. The chain links TRBV6-5 to TRBJ2-2; possibly TRBD2 for D (6 bases). The CDR3, as DNA: TGTGCCAGCAGTCAAGACTCCGGGGGCGGGGAGCTGTTTTTT. Its translation is CASSQDSGGGELFF.